The 18 T cell receptor beta chains below come from one sample, sequenced in a study of memory CD4+ T cells and cytomegalovirus serostatus. Clones were read by immunoSEQ multiplex PCR, and TCRdb kept only the in-frame ones, dropping some. The table includes 50,000 to 75,000 clones, around 83% detected once. Single viable CD3+CD4+CD8-CD45RO+ cells were sorted as the memory CD4+ T cells. The sequenced material came from memory CD4+ T cells from blood. These receptors originate from an adult in good health and CMV-seronegative.

The chain is built from TRBV30 and TRBJ2-1; 15 bases agree with TRBD2. With V trimmed by 7 bases and J by 6 bases, 1 base remained unmatched. Germline CDR1 and CDR2: GTSNPN and SVGIG (reference sequence). There are 13 residues in the CDR3. In nucleotides, the CDR3 is TGTGCCTCGGGACTAGCGGGAGGCAATGAGCAGTTCTTC. Protein product: CASGLAGGNEQFF.

Judged by abundance, this clone is medium-sized. The chain recombines TRBV11-3 with TRBJ2-1, with D perhaps being TRBD1 or TRBD2 (5 bases each). The CDR3 runs 14 residues. V was trimmed by 3 bases and J by 2 bases, leaving 8 bases between them. CDR1 and CDR2 (germline): SGHNT, YENEEA. The CDR3 loop reads CASSLGRPYNEQFF. The CDR3 region has the DNA TGTGCCAGCAGCTTGGGACGCCCCTACAATGAGCAGTTCTTC.

This sequence joins TRBV28 and TRBJ1-3; D gene ambiguous. Germline V gene lookup returns CDR1 MDHEN and CDR2 SYDVKM. The CDR3 sequence is 17 residues long. Trimming left V 7 bases short and J 0 bases short, with 19 bases between. DNA for the CDR3: TGTGCCAGCACCCCAAGCAGGATACACCGCTCTGGAAACACCATATATTTT. Translated: CASTPSRIHRSGNTIYF.

This clone was recorded once. The rearrangement joins TRBV7-3 to TRBJ2-3; D possibly corresponds to TRBD2 (7 bases). This CDR3 has 15 amino acids. CDR1 and CDR2 (germline): SGHTA, FQGTGA. Trimming shortened V by 1 base and J by 4 bases, and 12 bases separated the two germline ends. The CDR3 region has the DNA TGTGCCAGCAGCTTAAAGGGGGGGGCCGCAGATACGCAGTATTTT. Its translation: CASSLKGGAADTQYF.

V is TRBV19 and J is TRBJ2-2; 7 bases agree with TRBD1. V lost 7 bases to trimming and J lost 1 base; unmatched junction nucleotides: 9. There are 16 residues in the CDR3. Germline V gene sequence: CDR1 LNHDA, CDR2 SQIVND (reference sequence). This CDR3 is CASKQGTAQNTGELFF. CDR3 DNA: TGTGCCAGTAAACAAGGGACAGCCCAGAACACCGGGGAGCTGTTTTTT.

The chain has TRBV27 and TRBJ1-2, with 11 positions matching TRBD1. This CDR3 comprises 16 residues. Germline V CDR1 and CDR2: MNHEY, SMNVEV (reference sequence). The V gene end was trimmed by 0 bases and the J gene end by 7 bases; junction bases not matched to a gene: 7. For the CDR3, the DNA is TGTGCCAGCAGTTTATCACTCCGGACAGGGGGCATTGGCTACACCTTC. It specifies CASSLSLRTGGIGYTF.

The J gene is TRBJ1-6, the V gene TRBV19; D might be TRBD1 (5 bases). The germline V gene has CDR1 LNHDA and CDR2 SQIVND (reference sequence). V gave up 4 bases and J gave up 2 bases, with 12 bases separating them. The CDR3 spans 16 residues. The CDR3 reads CASSRPQGAYNSPLHF. In nucleotides, the CDR3 is TGTGCCAGTAGTAGACCTCAGGGAGCCTATAATTCACCCCTCCACTTT.

The chain links TRBV19 to TRBJ2-2, with D maybe TRBD1 (6 bases). The CDR3 totals 15 residues. V shed 7 bases and J shed 2 bases, with 14 bases lying between them. Per the germline V gene, CDR1 is LNHDA and CDR2 is SQIVND (reference sequence). CDR3 in DNA: TGTGCCAGTAATAGGTTACAGGGCAACACCGGGGAGCTGTTTTTT. This translates into CASNRLQGNTGELFF. Supplemented by reference TRBV19 and TRBJ2-2, the full variable domain reads DGGITQSPKYLFRKEGQNVTLSCEQNLNHDAMYWYRQDPGQGLRLIYYSQIVNDFQKGDIAEGYSVSREKKESFPLTVTSAQKNPTAFYLCASNRLQGNTGELFFGEGSRLTVL.

This clone appeared a single time. This chain connects TRBV4-2 to TRBJ2-2, with 7 bases identical to TRBD2. CDR3 length: 17 residues. The germline CDR1 and CDR2 sequences are LGHNA and YNFKEQ. The junction had 10 bases not matched to a gene; V was cut back by 0 bases and J by 6 bases. CDR3 coding DNA: TGTGCCAGCAGCCAAGATCCGGCTAGCGGAGGGGCCGGGGAGCTGTTTTTT. It is translated as CASSQDPASGGAGELFF.

J is TRBJ2-3 and V is TRBV11-2, with 16 nucleotides matching TRBD2. CDR3 length: 17 residues. Trimming took 6 bases from V and 4 from J; bases not matched to a gene: 7. CDR1 is SGHAT, CDR2 FQNNGV, per germline. As DNA, the CDR3 is TGTGCCAGCAGGAAGGGGACTAGCGGGAGGGTGGCAGATACGCAGTATTTT. It translates to CASRKGTSGRVADTQYF.

This clone was seen only once. The rearrangement uses TRBV5-1 and TRBJ2-5, with no clear D. The germline V gene encodes CDR1 SGHRS and CDR2 YFSETQ. V gave up 0 bases and J gave up 5 bases, with 5 bases separating them. There are 12 residues in the CDR3. CDR3 nucleotide sequence: TGCGCCAGCAGCTTGGGCGTCGAGACCCAGTACTTC. Its protein product is CASSLGVETQYF.

The chain has TRBV7-8 and TRBJ2-5; 9 positions match TRBD2. This CDR3 region has 15 residues. The V and J ends lost 5 bases and 1 base, in that order; junction bases with no gene match: 5. The germline V gene has CDR1 SGHVS and CDR2 FQNEAQ. Here the CDR3 DNA reads TGTGCCAGCAGCCCCCGGACTAGCGTCCAAGAGACCCAGTACTTC. It translates to CASSPRTSVQETQYF. The whole variable domain, filled in from reference TRBV7-8 and TRBJ2-5, reads GAGVSQSPRYKVAKRGQDVALRCDPISGHVSLFWYQQALGQGPEFLTYFQNEAQLDKSGLPSDRFFAERPEGSVSTLKIQRTQQEDSAVYLCASSPRTSVQETQYFGPGTRLLVL.

This chain joins TRBV7-8 and TRBJ2-6; 7 positions agree with TRBD1. The CDR3 runs to 19 residues. V shed 1 base and J 0 bases; nucleotides not matched to a gene: 9. Germline-derived CDR1 and CDR2 are SGHVS and FQNEAQ. CDR3 region: CASSLVRFRGSSGANVLTF. In DNA, the CDR3 is TGTGCCAGCAGCTTAGTTAGGTTCAGGGGGAGCTCTGGGGCCAACGTCCTGACTTTC.

The chain is built from TRBV7-6 and TRBJ1-3; 9 nucleotides match TRBD1. In germline, CDR1 is SGHVS, CDR2 FNYEAQ. The CDR3 is 18 residues long. Unmatched junction bases numbered 11, after V lost 5 bases and J lost 0 bases. The CDR3 sequence: CASSALEQGASSGNTIYF. CDR3 nucleotides: TGTGCCAGCAGCGCACTCGAACAGGGGGCGAGCTCTGGAAACACCATATATTTT. Using reference TRBV7-6 and TRBJ1-3 for the parts outside the CDR3, the full variable domain is GAGVSQSPRYKVTKRGQDVALRCDPISGHVSLYWYRQALGQGPEFLTYFNYEAQQDKSGLPNDRFSAERPEGSISTLTIQRTEQRDSAMYRCASSALEQGASSGNTIYFGEGSWLTVV.

The chain uses TRBV10-3 and TRBJ2-7; 8 positions match TRBD1. Unmatched junction bases numbered 6, after V lost 11 bases and J lost 6 bases. CDR3 length equals 11 residues. Germline CDR1 ENHRY, CDR2 SYGVKD. CDR3 sequence (DNA): TGTGCCTCGACAGGGGACCGCGAGCAGTACTTC. Translation gives CASTGDREQYF.

This chain joins TRBV19 and TRBJ2-3; 7 nucleotides line up with TRBD1. The CDR3 covers 15 residues. V shed 0 bases, J shed 5 bases, and the junction held 5 bases outside the gene matches. The germline V gene encodes CDR1 LNHDA and CDR2 SQIVND (reference sequence). As DNA, the CDR3 is TGTGCCAGTAGTATAGATCGAGGGGGCAAAGATACGCAGTATTTT. Translation: CASSIDRGGKDTQYF.

The V call is TRBV2, the J call TRBJ1-2; D is possibly TRBD1 (6 bases). The CDR3 extends over 16 amino acids. Germline V CDR1 and CDR2: SNHLY, FYNNEI. The germline V and J ends were trimmed by 7 bases and 4 bases, with 22 bases remaining between them. The CDR3 sequence: CASMMRGVGLAYGYTF. The CDR3 DNA reads TGTGCCAGCATGATGAGGGGGGTGGGCTTGGCCTATGGCTACACCTTC.

V gene TRBV6-1 combines with J gene TRBJ1-1, with D hard to call. Germline V gene data show CDR1 as MNHNS and CDR2 as SASEGT. The CDR3 consists of 10 residues. Trimming took 6 bases from V and 6 from J, leaving 5 bases between them. The CDR3 sequence is CASRYSEAFF. The DNA for the CDR3 is TGTGCCAGCAGGTATTCTGAAGCTTTCTTT.